The rows below give T cell receptor beta chains drawn from one sample of a study of blood T cell repertoires in COVID-19. Measured with immunoSEQ multiplex PCR; TCRdb has only the in-frame clones, and not every one. Among around 250,000 clones listed, roughly 86% were seen once. Material for sequencing was peripheral blood. The receptors derive from a woman between 70 and 85 years old with active or convalescent COVID-19. Each CDR3 is given with its conserved first and last residue. The D gene is left open where the match is weak. Some rows have no size entry. The others give once, few or many, or a class for an expanded clone.

size	V	J	D	CDR3	DNA
-	TRBV6-5	TRBJ1-1	-	CASEGSRGGTEAFF	TGTGCCAGTGAAGGCAGCCGGGGGGGCACTGAAGCTTTCTTT
few	TRBV13	TRBJ1-2	TRBD1	CASSEGQGARGAYGYTF	TGTGCCAGCAGCGAAGGACAGGGGGCCCGAGGGGCATATGGCTACACCTTC
once	TRBV3-1/TRBV3-2	TRBJ2-2	-	CASTLQGKGPGELFF	TGTGCCAGCACCCTACAGGGTAAGGGACCCGGGGAGCTGTTTTTT
-	TRBV24-1	TRBJ2-1	-	CATSLFRGTYNEQFF	TGTGCCACCAGCCTGTTCCGGGGGACTTACAATGAGCAGTTCTTC
-	TRBV13	TRBJ2-6	-	CASSPTTGTFSPGANVLTF	TGTGCCAGCAGCCCAACAACCGGGACATTTAGCCCTGGGGCCAACGTCCTGACTTTC
-	TRBV6-2/TRBV6-3	TRBJ1-6	-	CASSYSRYAENSPLHF	TGTGCCAGCAGTTACTCGCGATATGCCGAGAATTCACCCCTCCACTTT
-	TRBV7-2	TRBJ2-7	TRBD2	CASSWTSGSTYEQYF	TGTGCCAGCAGCTGGACTAGCGGTTCGACCTACGAGCAGTACTTC
-	TRBV5-1	TRBJ2-2	-	CASSIQGNTGELFF	TGCGCCAGCAGCATACAGGGCAACACCGGGGAGCTGTTTTTT
-	TRBV18	TRBJ1-1	-	CASSPPSGGNTEAFF	TGTGCCAGCTCACCCCCGTCGGGGGGTAACACTGAAGCTTTCTTT
once	TRBV19	TRBJ2-5	TRBD1	CASSLDRVKETQYF	TGTGCCAGCAGTTTGGACAGGGTAAAGGAGACCCAGTACTTC
-	TRBV27	TRBJ1-6	TRBD1	CASSSRGPYDSPLHF	TGTGCCAGCAGTAGCAGGGGGCCCTACGATTCACCCCTCCACTTT
few	TRBV29-1	TRBJ1-1	-	CSVEKTDTEAFF	TGCAGCGTTGAGAAGACAGACACTGAAGCTTTCTTT
-	TRBV10-2	TRBJ1-3	TRBD1	CASGDRGRGDTIYF	TGCGCCAGCGGAGACAGGGGGCGAGGGGACACCATATATTTT
-	TRBV5-6	TRBJ1-2	-	CASTSWVLNYGYTF	TGTGCCAGCACTAGCTGGGTCCTAAACTATGGCTACACCTTC
few	TRBV29-1	TRBJ1-1	-	CSAQQGNTEAFF	TGCAGCGCCCAACAGGGGAACACTGAAGCTTTCTTT
-	TRBV5-8	TRBJ2-7	-	CATNPRFRGEQYF	TGTGCCACCAATCCACGGTTCCGGGGAGAGCAGTACTTC
-	TRBV28	TRBJ1-1	TRBD1	CASWDRGRVEAFF	TGTGCCAGCTGGGATAGGGGGCGGGTTGAAGCTTTCTTT
-	TRBV12-5	TRBJ1-1	-	CASALTPNTEAFF	TGTGCTAGTGCCCTGACACCGAACACTGAAGCTTTCTTT
-	TRBV18	TRBJ2-1	-	CASSPLRGEQFF	TGTGCCAGCTCACCATTAAGGGGTGAGCAGTTCTTC
once	TRBV18	TRBJ1-1	-	CTSSDMNTEAFF	TGTACCAGCTCGGACATGAACACTGAAGCTTTCTTT
-	TRBV7-6	TRBJ1-1	-	CASSRSTLTALNTEAFF	TGTGCCAGCAGCCGCTCTACCTTGACAGCCCTGAACACTGAAGCTTTCTTT
-	TRBV15	TRBJ2-1	TRBD2	CATSNPLRGGSYNEQFF	TGTGCCACCAGCAACCCCTTGCGGGGGGGCTCCTACAATGAGCAGTTCTTC
-	TRBV6-2/TRBV6-3	TRBJ1-1	-	CASSYSPTGNTEAFF	TGTGCCAGCAGTTACTCGCCTACAGGGAACACTGAAGCTTTCTTT
-	TRBV18	TRBJ2-3	-	CASSPTGFTDTQYF	TGTGCCAGCTCACCCACAGGGTTCACAGATACGCAGTATTTT
-	TRBV2	TRBJ1-5	-	CASSEGQGDGERVYYSNQPQHF	TGTGCCAGCAGTGAGGGCCAGGGTGATGGTGAACGCGTCTATTATAGCAATCAGCCCCAGCATTTT
-	TRBV5-1	TRBJ1-2	TRBD1	CATRTGGEDGYTF	TGCGCCACCAGGACAGGGGGCGAGGATGGCTACACCTTC
once	TRBV28	TRBJ1-4	TRBD1	CASSLRTGGLFF	TGTGCCAGCAGTCTTCGGACAGGGGGCCTGTTTTTT
medium-sized	TRBV3-1/TRBV3-2	TRBJ2-5	-	CASGGGTGMETQYF	TGTGCCAGCGGCGGGGGGACAGGGATGGAGACCCAGTACTTC
-	TRBV13	TRBJ1-6	-	CASSSRVGNSPLHF	TGTGCCAGCAGCTCCAGGGTAGGAAATTCACCCCTCCACTTT